Following are 5 T cell receptor beta chains from one sample sequenced in a study of high-grade serous ovarian cancer treatment subgroups. Here immunoSEQ multiplex PCR was the method, and the copy in TCRdb shows in-frame clones only, minus some. The table includes 2,500 to 3,500 clones, about 69% detected once. Tumor samples were taken before definitive surgery or chemotherapy. The source material was tumor tissue. The receptors were gathered from a human donor with high-grade serous ovarian cancer.

CDR3 DNA sequence: TGTGCCAGCAGCTCTTCGGGAAATGAGCAGTTCTTC. It yields the protein CASSSSGNEQFF. The chain uses TRBV7-9 and TRBJ2-1; D perhaps matches TRBD2 (5 bases). V lost 4 bases to trimming and J lost 7 bases, with 8 bases between them. Per germline, CDR1 SEHNR and CDR2 FQNEAQ (reference sequence). This CDR3 contains 12 residues. Full variable domain (missing parts from reference TRBV7-9 and TRBJ2-1): DTGVSQNPRHKITKRGQNVTFRCDPISEHNRLYWYRQTLGQGPEFLTYFQNEAQLEKSRLLSDRFSAERPKGSFSTLEIQRTEQGDSAMYLCASSSSGNEQFFGPGTRLTVL.

This clone was seen a single time. V and J are TRBV5-4 and TRBJ2-2, with 8 bases lining up with TRBD1. Germline V lookup: CDR1 SGHNT, CDR2 YYREEE (reference sequence). This CDR3 has 13 residues. Germline trimming cut 7 bases from V and 3 bases from J; bases unmatched to any gene: 2. As DNA, the CDR3 is TGTGCCAGCGAGGACAGGGACACCGGGGAGCTGTTTTTT. Encoded protein: CASEDRDTGELFF.

The chain carries TRBV4-3 and TRBJ2-5, with 7 bases that match TRBD1. The DNA end is a closer match to TRBJ2-7, so the J assignment may be wrong. This CDR3 region has 16 residues. Germline values: CDR1 LGHNA, CDR2 YSLEER. The CDR3 coding sequence is TGCGCCAGCAGCCTTATGCGACAATCAGGGGGTAACGAGCAGTACTTC. It is translated as CASSLMRQSGGNEQYF.

Note on this clone: Within the sample, other DNA sequences also encode this same CDR3. The rearrangement links TRBV18 to TRBJ2-5; D remains ambiguous. V dropped 3 bases and J dropped 0 bases, with 5 bases sitting between them. Looked up from germline, CDR1 is KGHSH and CDR2 is LQKENI. CDR3 length: 13 amino acids. The CDR3 here is CASSPRYQETQYF. In DNA, the CDR3 is TGTGCCAGCTCACCTCGGTACCAAGAGACCCAGTACTTC.

The chain has TRBV7-2 and TRBJ1-2; no definite D call. The CDR3 covers 14 residues. Germline V gene data show CDR1 as SGHTA and CDR2 as FQGNSA. Trimming stripped 1 base from V and 8 bases from J, with 14 bases between. CDR3 region: CASSLDGPMYGYTF. The CDR3 region has the DNA TGTGCCAGCAGCTTAGACGGACCGATGTACGGCTACACCTTC.